This T cell receptor (beta chain) was sequenced for a study of cytomegalovirus exposure and HLA in healthy donors. Sequencing used immunoSEQ multiplex PCR; TCRdb keeps in-frame clones, though not all of them. The sample lists approximately 200,000 clones; around 84% were seen once. Germline lookup yields CDR1 SGHRS and CDR2 YFSETQ. This CDR3 has 15 amino acids. J gave up 5 bases and V 4 bases, and 8 bases lay outside the gene matches. The gene calls are TRBV5-1 and TRBJ2-4; 8 bases fit TRBD1. Sequencing was done on a sample of PBMCs. This clonotype originated in a young man in good health and CMV-seropositive. The CDR3 spells CASSQTDRGENIQYF. CDR3 coding DNA: TGCGCCAGCAGCCAAACCGACAGGGGCGAAAACATTCAGTACTTC.